This TCR beta chain was captured in a study of cytomegalovirus exposure and HLA in healthy donors. Study-wide results and limits: As was reported, the HLA-A and HLA-B alleles of most subjects were accurately predicted from TCR beta sequences.

The CDR3 covers 15 residues. Germline values: CDR1 SGHRS, CDR2 YFSETQ. Trimming left V 0 bases short and J 5 bases short, with 15 bases between. Turning to this clone: What it binds is not known.

Both 60 Vbeta primers and 13 Jbeta primers went into the PCR. Sequencing used immunoSEQ multiplex PCR; TCRdb keeps in-frame clones, though not all of them. The sample includes over 100,000 clones, less than 65% of them seen just once. The rearrangement joins TRBV5-1 to TRBJ2-7, with D uncertain. This receptor was obtained from a man between 35 and 55 years old in good health and CMV-seropositive. Specimen: PBMCs. The CDR3 here is CASSLDSPDRDEQYF. CDR3 DNA sequence: TGCGCCAGCAGCTTGGACAGCCCCGATCGAGACGAGCAGTACTTC.